This is a list of T cell receptor beta chains from one sample in a study of beta chain features in type 1 diabetes. TCRdb keeps only in-frame clones here, not all; method: immunoSEQ multiplex PCR. The sample lists hundreds of thousands of clones; around 9.6% were seen once. Sequenced: naive CD4+ T cells from blood. These TCRs come from a woman between 18 and 30 years old in good health. Both conserved end residues are part of each CDR3. The D gene is left open where the match is weak. Clone size is shown for a subset of rows, as once, few, many or a class of expanded clone.

j_call,clone_size,d_call,v_call,cdr3_aa,cdr3_nt
TRBJ1-1,NA,NA,TRBV5-4,CASSPQGYAEAFF,TGTGCCAGCAGCCCGCAGGGGTACGCTGAAGCTTTCTTT
TRBJ2-2,few,TRBD2,TRBV18,CASSPPLAANTGELFF,TGTGCCAGCTCACCACCGCTAGCGGCTAACACCGGGGAGCTGTTTTTT
TRBJ2-1,NA,NA,TRBV19,CASSPRTREQFF,TGTGCCAGTAGTCCTCGGACTCGTGAGCAGTTCTTC
TRBJ2-3,NA,TRBD2,TRBV18,CASSPLASGESRDTQYF,TGTGCCAGCTCACCATTAGCTAGCGGGGAGTCGCGCGATACGCAGTATTTT
TRBJ2-2,few,TRBD1,TRBV28,CASRPTGVFTGELFF,TGTGCCAGCAGGCCAACAGGGGTTTTCACCGGGGAGCTGTTTTTT
TRBJ1-2,few,TRBD1,TRBV11-2,CASSVRDRGYTF,TGTGCCAGCAGCGTCCGGGACAGGGGCTACACCTTC
TRBJ1-2,few,NA,TRBV29-1,CSGLQGYGYTF,TGCAGCGGGTTACAGGGCTATGGCTACACCTTC
TRBJ1-1,NA,TRBD1,TRBV2,CASSKFGDRGVEAFF,TGTGCCAGCAGCAAATTTGGGGACAGGGGGGTTGAAGCTTTCTTT
TRBJ1-4,few,NA,TRBV21-1,CASPLIFREKLFF,TGTGCCAGCCCTTTGATTTTCCGGGAAAAACTGTTTTTT
TRBJ1-1,few,NA,TRBV19,CASSIQGALTEAFF,TGTGCCAGTAGTATTCAAGGGGCGCTCACTGAAGCTTTCTTT
TRBJ2-1,NA,TRBD2,TRBV6-6,CASSPGGAKYNEQFF,TGTGCCAGCAGTCCCGGGGGGGCGAAGTACAATGAGCAGTTCTTC
TRBJ2-7,few,NA,TRBV12-5,CASVAGTRFSEQYF,TGTGCTAGTGTTGCTGGGACAAGGTTTAGCGAGCAGTACTTC
TRBJ2-2,NA,NA,TRBV6-1,CASSAKTDTGELFF,TGTGCCAGCAGTGCAAAGACTGACACCGGGGAGCTGTTTTTT
TRBJ1-5,few,NA,TRBV19,CASSIYDRYNQPQHF,TGTGCCAGTAGTATCTACGACAGGTACAATCAGCCCCAGCATTTT
TRBJ2-1,few,TRBD2,TRBV11-3,CASSLDSRLAAYNEQFF,TGTGCCAGCAGCTTAGATTCGAGGCTAGCGGCCTACAATGAGCAGTTCTTC
TRBJ2-3,NA,NA,TRBV6-1,CASSELTDTQYF,TGTGCCAGCAGTGAACTTACAGATACGCAGTATTTT
TRBJ2-3,few,TRBD2,TRBV18,CASSRTSADTQYF,TGTGCCAGCTCAAGGACTAGCGCAGATACGCAGTATTTT
TRBJ1-6,NA,TRBD1,TRBV6-6,CASSSPGTVGNSPLHF,TGTGCCAGCAGCAGCCCCGGGACAGTAGGTAATTCACCCCTCCACTTT
TRBJ2-7,NA,TRBD1,TRBV28,CASSFGTGAYEQYF,TGTGCCAGCAGTTTTGGGACAGGGGCATACGAGCAGTACTTC
TRBJ1-2,NA,NA,TRBV9,CASSAFSNYGYTF,TGTGCCAGCAGCGCCTTTTCTAACTATGGCTACACCTTC
TRBJ2-7,few,NA,TRBV19,CASSTVGGYEQYF,TGTGCCAGTAGTACCGTAGGGGGCTACGAGCAGTACTTC
TRBJ2-2,few,TRBD2,TRBV30,CAWSGGPGGGELFF,TGTGCCTGGAGTGGTGGTCCGGGGGGCGGGGAGCTGTTTTTT
TRBJ2-5,NA,NA,TRBV5-4,CASSFGSPRATQYF,TGTGCCAGCAGCTTTGGTTCCCCGCGGGCGACCCAGTACTTC
TRBJ2-2,NA,TRBD2,TRBV5-6,CASSQNYGGAVGELFF,TGTGCCAGCAGCCAGAACTACGGGGGGGCAGTCGGGGAGCTGTTTTTT